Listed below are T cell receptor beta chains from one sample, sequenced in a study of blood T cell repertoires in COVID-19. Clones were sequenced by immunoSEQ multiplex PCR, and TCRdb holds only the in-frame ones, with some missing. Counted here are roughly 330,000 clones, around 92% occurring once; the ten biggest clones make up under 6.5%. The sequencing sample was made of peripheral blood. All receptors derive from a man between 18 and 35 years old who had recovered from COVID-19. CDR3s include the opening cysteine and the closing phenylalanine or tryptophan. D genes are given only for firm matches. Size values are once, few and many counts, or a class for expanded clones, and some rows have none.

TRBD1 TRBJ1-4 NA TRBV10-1 TGCGCCAGCAGTGATGGACAGGGGGTTGAAAAACTGTTTTTT CASSDGQGVEKLFF
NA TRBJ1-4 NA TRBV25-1 TGTGCCAGCAGTGGCGATGAAAAACTGTTTTTT CASSGDEKLFF
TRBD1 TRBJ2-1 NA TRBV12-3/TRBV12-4 TGTGCCAGCAGTTCGGGACAGGGGGAGTTCTTC CASSSGQGEFF
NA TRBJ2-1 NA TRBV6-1 TGTGCCAGCAGTGAGGTACGGAGCAATGAGCAGTTCTTC CASSEVRSNEQFF
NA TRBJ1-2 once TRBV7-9 TGTGCCAGCAGCTTAGTTCGGGGGGCGGCAGGTGGCTACACCTTC CASSLVRGAAGGYTF
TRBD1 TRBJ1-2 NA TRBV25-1 TGTGCCAGCAGTGAATTAGGACAGGGCCGCTACACCTTC CASSELGQGRYTF
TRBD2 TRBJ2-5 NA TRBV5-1 TGCGCCAGCAGCTTGGAGGGAGGGCGCGAGACCCAGTACTTC CASSLEGGRETQYF
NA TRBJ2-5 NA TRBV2 TGTGCCAGCAGTCTAGGTCGCGGTCAAGAGACCCAGTACTTC CASSLGRGQETQYF
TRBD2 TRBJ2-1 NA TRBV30 TGTGCCTGGAGTCCGGGACTAGCGGGAGCTGGGGAGCAGTTCTTC CAWSPGLAGAGEQFF
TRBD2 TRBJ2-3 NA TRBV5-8 TGTGCCAGCAGCCCGGGGACTAGCGGGGGGCGCGGTACAGATACGCAGTATTTT CASSPGTSGGRGTDTQYF
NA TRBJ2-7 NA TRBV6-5 TGTGCCAGCAGCGGGACCTACGAGCAGTACTTC CASSGTYEQYF
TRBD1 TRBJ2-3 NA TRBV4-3 TGCGCCAGCAGCCAAGATAGGGACAGGGGAGTCCGAGATACGCAGTATTTT CASSQDRDRGVRDTQYF
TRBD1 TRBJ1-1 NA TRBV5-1 TGCGCCAGCAGCTTGGTTGGGACAGGGGGCGCGCACACTGAAGCTTTCTTT CASSLVGTGGAHTEAFF
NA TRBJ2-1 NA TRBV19 TGTGCCAGTAGTACCGGATCCCGGGGCGGGGATGAGCAGTTCTTC CASSTGSRGGDEQFF
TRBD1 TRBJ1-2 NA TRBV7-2 TGTGCCAGCAGCTTGACCACGACAGGGAGGAACTATGGCTACACCTTC CASSLTTTGRNYGYTF
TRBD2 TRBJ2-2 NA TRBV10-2 TGCGCCAGCAGTGCTTGGCGGGAGGGCCCTCGGGACGGGGAGCTGTTTTTT CASSAWREGPRDGELFF
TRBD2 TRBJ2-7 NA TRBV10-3 TGTGCCATCAGTGTGCGGGAGGTCCGATACGAGCAGTACTTC CAISVREVRYEQYF
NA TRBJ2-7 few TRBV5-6 TGTGCCAGCAGCTCTCAGGGTTACGAGCAGTACTTC CASSSQGYEQYF
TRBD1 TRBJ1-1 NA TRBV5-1 TGCGCCAGCACCGCAGGGGGCGCGAACACTGAAGCTTTCTTT CASTAGGANTEAFF
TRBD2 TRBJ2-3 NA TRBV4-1 TGCGCCAGCAGCCAAGTCCTTAGCGGGGGGGCTCGCACAGATACGCAGTATTTT CASSQVLSGGARTDTQYF
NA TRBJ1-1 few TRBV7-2 TGTGCCAGCGGGCCTGGGGGGTACACTGAAGCTTTCTTT CASGPGGYTEAFF
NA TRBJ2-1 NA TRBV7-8 TGTGCCAGCAGCTCCATGGGGGGAAACTCCTACAATGAGCAGTTCTTC CASSSMGGNSYNEQFF
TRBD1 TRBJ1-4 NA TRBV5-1 TGCGCCAGCAGCCCGAATGGCATTCGACAGGGCAATAATGAAAAACTGTTTTTT CASSPNGIRQGNNEKLFF
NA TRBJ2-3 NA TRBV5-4 TGTGCCAGCAGGAATTCGAAATCCGCGTCATATACGCAGTATTTT CASRNSKSASYTQYF
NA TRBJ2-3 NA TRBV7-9 TGTGCCAGCATAGACATCAGGGAAACGGGAGATACGCAGTATTTT CASIDIRETGDTQYF
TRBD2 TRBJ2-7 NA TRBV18 TGTGCCAGCTCACCAGGGAGGGAGATATACGAGCAGTACTTC CASSPGREIYEQYF
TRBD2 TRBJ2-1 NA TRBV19 TGTGCCAGTGGAAGACTAGCGGGGGACAATGAGCAGTTCTTC CASGRLAGDNEQFF
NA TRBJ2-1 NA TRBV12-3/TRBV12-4 TGTGCCAGCAGTCTCCTCGGGCGGGATGAGCAGTTCTTC CASSLLGRDEQFF
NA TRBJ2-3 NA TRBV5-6 TGTGCCAGCAGCTTAGGAACGGGGGGCCAATATACGCAGTATTTT CASSLGTGGQYTQYF
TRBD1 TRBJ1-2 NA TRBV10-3 TGTGCCATCAGTGAGGCCTCGGGACAGGCCCCCTATGGCTACACCTTC CAISEASGQAPYGYTF
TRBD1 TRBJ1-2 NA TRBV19 TGTGCCAGTAGTATTGGACAGGATCTCTATGGCTACACCTTC CASSIGQDLYGYTF
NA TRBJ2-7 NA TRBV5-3 TGTGCCAGAAGCAGGCCTATAGGGGGGGGGTGCGAGCAGTACTTC CARSRPIGGGCEQYF
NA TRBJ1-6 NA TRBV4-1 TGCGCCAGCAGCCAGAGAGCAGGGGAAGGGTATAATTCACCCCTCCACTTT CASSQRAGEGYNSPLHF
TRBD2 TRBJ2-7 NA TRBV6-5 TGTGCCAGCAGTCGGACTAGCGGGGCCTACGAGCAGTACTTC CASSRTSGAYEQYF
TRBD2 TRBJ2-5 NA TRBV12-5 TGTGCTAGTGGTTTGGTACGTAGCGGGGTACAAGAGACCCAGTACTTC CASGLVRSGVQETQYF
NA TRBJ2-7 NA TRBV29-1 TGCAGCGTTGACCAGGGGCCGCCCTACGAGCAGTACTTC CSVDQGPPYEQYF
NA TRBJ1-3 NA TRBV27 TGTGCCAGCAGGACCAGAGGTTTCTCTGGAAACACCATATATTTT CASRTRGFSGNTIYF
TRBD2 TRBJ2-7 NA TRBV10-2 TGCGCCAGCAGTGGGGCGGCTAGCGGGGCCCTCTACGAGCAGTACTTC CASSGAASGALYEQYF
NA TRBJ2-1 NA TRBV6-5 TGTGCCAGCAGTTACGTCGGGAGCGGCCACAATGAGCAGTTCTTC CASSYVGSGHNEQFF
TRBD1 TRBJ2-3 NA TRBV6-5 TGTGCCAGCAGTCCAATCCGACAGGGTTCGCAGTATTTT CASSPIRQGSQYF
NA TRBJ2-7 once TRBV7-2 TGTGCCAGCAGCTTAAGAGTAGTGGGGGGGGCCTCCTACGAGCAGTACTTC CASSLRVVGGASYEQYF
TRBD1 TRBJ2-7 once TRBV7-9 TGTGCCAGCAGCCCCCTGAGGGACAGGGGCTACGAGCAGTACTTC CASSPLRDRGYEQYF
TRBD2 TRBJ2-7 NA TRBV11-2 TGTGCCAGCAGCTCCGGGATAGCGGGAGGAGAAGAGCAGTACTTC CASSSGIAGGEEQYF
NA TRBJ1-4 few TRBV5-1 TGCGCCAGCAGCTCCTCAGGGACAACTAATGAAAAACTGTTTTTT CASSSSGTTNEKLFF
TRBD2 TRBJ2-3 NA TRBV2 TGTGCCAGCAGTGAGCGGGCTAGCGGGAGTTCAGATACGCAGTATTTT CASSERASGSSDTQYF
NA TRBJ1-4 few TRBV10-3 TGTGCCATCAGTGAGGTGGGGGCTGATGAAAAACTGTTTTTT CAISEVGADEKLFF